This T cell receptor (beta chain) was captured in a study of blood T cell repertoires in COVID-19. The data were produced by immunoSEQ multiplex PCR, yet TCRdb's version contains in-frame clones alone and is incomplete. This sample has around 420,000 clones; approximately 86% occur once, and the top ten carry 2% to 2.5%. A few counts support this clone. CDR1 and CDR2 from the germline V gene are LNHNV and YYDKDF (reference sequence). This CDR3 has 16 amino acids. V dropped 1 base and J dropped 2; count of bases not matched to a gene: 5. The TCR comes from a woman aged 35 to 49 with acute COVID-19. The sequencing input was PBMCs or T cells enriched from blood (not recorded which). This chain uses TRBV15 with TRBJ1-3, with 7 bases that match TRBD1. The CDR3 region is CATSRAGTATGNTIYF. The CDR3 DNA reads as TGTGCCACCAGCAGAGCCGGGACAGCAACTGGAAACACCATATATTTT.